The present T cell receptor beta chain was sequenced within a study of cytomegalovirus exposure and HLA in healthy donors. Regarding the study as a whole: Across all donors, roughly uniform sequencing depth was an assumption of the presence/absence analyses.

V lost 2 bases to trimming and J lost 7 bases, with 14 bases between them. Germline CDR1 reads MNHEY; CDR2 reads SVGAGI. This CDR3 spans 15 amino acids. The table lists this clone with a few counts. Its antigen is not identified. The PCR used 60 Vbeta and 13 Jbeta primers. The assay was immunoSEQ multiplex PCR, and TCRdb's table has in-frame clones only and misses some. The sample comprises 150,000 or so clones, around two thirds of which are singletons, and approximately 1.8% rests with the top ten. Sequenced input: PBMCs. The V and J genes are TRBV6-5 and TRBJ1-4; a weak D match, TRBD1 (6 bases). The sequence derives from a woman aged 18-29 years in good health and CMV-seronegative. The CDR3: CASSYDGGPSEKLFF. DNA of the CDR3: TGTGCCAGCAGTTACGACGGGGGGCCATCTGAAAAACTGTTTTTT.